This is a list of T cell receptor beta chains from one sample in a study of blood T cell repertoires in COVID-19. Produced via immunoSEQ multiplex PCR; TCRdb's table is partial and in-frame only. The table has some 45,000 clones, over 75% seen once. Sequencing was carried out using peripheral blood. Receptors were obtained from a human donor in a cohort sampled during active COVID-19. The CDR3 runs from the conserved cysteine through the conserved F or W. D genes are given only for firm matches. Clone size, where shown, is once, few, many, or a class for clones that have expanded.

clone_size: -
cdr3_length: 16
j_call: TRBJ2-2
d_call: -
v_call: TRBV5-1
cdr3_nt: TGCGCCAGCAGTCACGAGGCGGGCTCGAACACCGGGGAGCTGTTTTTT
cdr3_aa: CASSHEAGSNTGELFF

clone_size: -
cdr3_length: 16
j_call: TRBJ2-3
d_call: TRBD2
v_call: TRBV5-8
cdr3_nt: TGTGCCAGCAGCATCCGACTAGCGGGCGCCCCTTCTACGCAGTATTTT
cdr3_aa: CASSIRLAGAPSTQYF

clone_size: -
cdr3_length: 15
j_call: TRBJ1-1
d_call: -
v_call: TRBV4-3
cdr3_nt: TGCGCCAGCAGCCAAGATCAAGGGGAAGGCACTGAAGCTTTCTTT
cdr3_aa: CASSQDQGEGTEAFF

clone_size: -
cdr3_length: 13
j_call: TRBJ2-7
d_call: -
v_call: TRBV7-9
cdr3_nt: TGTGCCAGCAGCTGGGCGGGGTTTGACGAGCAGTACTTC
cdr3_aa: CASSWAGFDEQYF

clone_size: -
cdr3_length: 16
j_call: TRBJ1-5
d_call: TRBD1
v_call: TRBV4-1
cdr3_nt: TGCGCCAGCAGCCGCACGACAGGGAGAGGGAATCAGCCCCAGCATTTT
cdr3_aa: CASSRTTGRGNQPQHF

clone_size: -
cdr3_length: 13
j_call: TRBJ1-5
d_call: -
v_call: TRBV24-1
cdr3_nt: TGTGCCACGTCAGGGTTTAGCAATCAGCCCCAGCATTTT
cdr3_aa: CATSGFSNQPQHF

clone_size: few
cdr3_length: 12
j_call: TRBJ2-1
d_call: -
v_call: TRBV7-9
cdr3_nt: TGTGCCAGCAGCTTCAATTACAATGAGCAGTTCTTC
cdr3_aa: CASSFNYNEQFF

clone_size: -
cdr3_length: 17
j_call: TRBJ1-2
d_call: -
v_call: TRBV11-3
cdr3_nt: TGTGCCAGCAGCTTAGTGCTCGGAGGACGGGGGGCCTATGGCTACACCTTC
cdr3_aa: CASSLVLGGRGAYGYTF

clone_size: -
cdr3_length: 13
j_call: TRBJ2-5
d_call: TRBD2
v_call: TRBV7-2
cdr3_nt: TGTGCCAGCAGCTCTAGCGGCCAAGAGACCCAGTACTTC
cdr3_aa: CASSSSGQETQYF

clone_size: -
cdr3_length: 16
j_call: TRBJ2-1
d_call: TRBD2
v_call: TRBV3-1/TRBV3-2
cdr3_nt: TGTGCCAGCAGCCCAGTTATAGCGGGAGGGCCCAATGAGCAGTTCTTC
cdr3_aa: CASSPVIAGGPNEQFF

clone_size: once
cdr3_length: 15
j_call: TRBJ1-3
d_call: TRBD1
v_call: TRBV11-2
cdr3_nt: TGTGCCAGCAGGGTACAGGGGGCGCTCCGAAACACCATATATTTT
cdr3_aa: CASRVQGALRNTIYF

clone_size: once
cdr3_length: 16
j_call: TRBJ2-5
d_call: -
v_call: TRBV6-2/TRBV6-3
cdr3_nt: TGTGCCAGCAGCCCCCGACTCGACCCCTTCCAAGAGACCCAGTACTTC
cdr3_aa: CASSPRLDPFQETQYF

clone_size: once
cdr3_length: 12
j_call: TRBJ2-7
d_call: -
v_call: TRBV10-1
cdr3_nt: TGCGCCAGCAGCCCTGACAGCTACGAGCAGTACTTC
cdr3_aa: CASSPDSYEQYF

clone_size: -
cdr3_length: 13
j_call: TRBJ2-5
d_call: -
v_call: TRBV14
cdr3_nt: TGTGCCAGCAGCAGGGGGGGAGGTGAGACCCAGTACTTC
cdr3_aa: CASSRGGGETQYF

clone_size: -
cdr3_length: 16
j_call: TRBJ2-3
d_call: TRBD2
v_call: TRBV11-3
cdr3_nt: TGTGCCAGCAGCCCCTTGGGAGCGGGAGGAGCAGATACGCAGTATTTT
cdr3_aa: CASSPLGAGGADTQYF

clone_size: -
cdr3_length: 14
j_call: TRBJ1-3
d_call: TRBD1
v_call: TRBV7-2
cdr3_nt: TGTGCCAGCAGCCTGGGACAGGGGGCCAACACCATATATTTT
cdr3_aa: CASSLGQGANTIYF

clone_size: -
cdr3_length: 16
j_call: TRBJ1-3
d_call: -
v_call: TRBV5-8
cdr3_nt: TGTGCCAGCAGCTTGGCCGGGGTGAGCTCTGGAAACACCATATATTTT
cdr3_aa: CASSLAGVSSGNTIYF

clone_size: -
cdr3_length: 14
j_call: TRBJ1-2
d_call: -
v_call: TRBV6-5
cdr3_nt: TGTGCCAGCCGGGGTGGTTCCCGAGCCTATGGCTACACCTTC
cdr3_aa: CASRGGSRAYGYTF

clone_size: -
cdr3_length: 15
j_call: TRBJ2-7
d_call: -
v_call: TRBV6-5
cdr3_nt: TGTGCCAGCAGTCTCCGGGGGAGCGGAACCTACGAGCAGTACTTC
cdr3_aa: CASSLRGSGTYEQYF

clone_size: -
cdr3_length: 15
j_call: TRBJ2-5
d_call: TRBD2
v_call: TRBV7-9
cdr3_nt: TGTGCCAGCAGCTTAGGGACTAGCGCACAAGAGACCCAGTACTTC
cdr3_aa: CASSLGTSAQETQYF

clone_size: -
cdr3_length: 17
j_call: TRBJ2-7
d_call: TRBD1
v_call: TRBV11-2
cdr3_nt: TGTGCCAGCAGCCTTCCCGGGACAGGGTCGGGGGAGGGCGAGCAGTACTTC
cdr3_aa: CASSLPGTGSGEGEQYF

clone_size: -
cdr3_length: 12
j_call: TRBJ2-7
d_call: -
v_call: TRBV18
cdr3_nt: TGTGCCAGCTCACCGAGCTCCTACGAGCAGTACTTC
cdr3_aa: CASSPSSYEQYF

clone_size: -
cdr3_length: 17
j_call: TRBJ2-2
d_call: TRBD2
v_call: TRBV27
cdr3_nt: TGTGCCAGCAGTTTCCTTGCTAGCGGGGAGTACACCGGGGAGCTGTTTTTT
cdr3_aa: CASSFLASGEYTGELFF

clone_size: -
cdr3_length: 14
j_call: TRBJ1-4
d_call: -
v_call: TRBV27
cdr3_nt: TGTGCCAGCGGCTCGGGGATCCGCAACGAAAAACTGTTTTTT
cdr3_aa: CASGSGIRNEKLFF